This TCR beta chain was recorded in a study of glioma-infiltrating T cells after dendritic cell vaccination. Study details: Autologous tumor lysate-pulsed dendritic cell vaccination was given between the early 2000s and the early 2010s. Dendritic cell vaccine was injected intradermally three times, biweekly. Autologous tumor lysate was loaded overnight onto monocyte-derived dendritic cells grown seven days with IL-4 and GM-CSF.

This CDR3 region has 14 residues. Germline V gene sequence: CDR1 MNHNS, CDR2 SASEGT. Trimming took 6 bases from V and 0 from J, leaving 9 bases between them. Input was around 2 ug genomic DNA, or all available if less. Repertoires were generated with immunoSEQ multiplex PCR, while TCRdb's copy carries only in-frame clones and drops some. The sample lists 50,000 to 55,000 clones, approximately 89% occurring once. Indicated time point: after dendritic cell vaccination, including at tumor progression/relapse. The TCR originated in a human donor with glioblastoma. This specimen was blood, taken after dendritic cell vaccination. The V call is TRBV6-1, the J call TRBJ1-5; perhaps TRBD1 as D (6 bases). This chain's CDR3 is CASRGDTSNQPQHF. The CDR3 DNA follows: TGTGCCAGCAGGGGGGACACTAGCAATCAGCCCCAGCATTTT.